This T cell receptor (beta chain) was profiled in a study of blood T cell repertoires in COVID-19. Study summary: The study drew acute and convalescent COVID-19 samples from the United States, Italy and Spain. T cells, B-cell-depleted T cells, or PBMCs supplied cDNA or gDNA.

In the study's own analysis: From reference gene primer amplification, estimates of nucleated cell counts were derived. TCRdb's copy holds only in-frame clones and misses some; the assay was immunoSEQ multiplex PCR. V, J and clone size are taken as reported in that table, and D and trimming were inferred from the DNA itself. The sample records over 70,000 clones, about 87% being singletons. The CDR3 extends over 16 amino acids. Germline assignment: CDR1 MGHRA and CDR2 YSYEKL. V shed 4 bases, J shed 3 bases, and the junction held 5 bases outside the gene matches. This TCR came from an elderly woman with acute or convalescent COVID-19. Sequenced: peripheral blood. V is TRBV4-1 and J is TRBJ2-2; the match to TRBD1 covers 10 bases. The CDR3 sequence: CASSRGTGADTGELFF. The CDR3 DNA is TGCGCCAGCAGCCGTGGGACAGGGGCCGACACCGGGGAGCTGTTTTTT.